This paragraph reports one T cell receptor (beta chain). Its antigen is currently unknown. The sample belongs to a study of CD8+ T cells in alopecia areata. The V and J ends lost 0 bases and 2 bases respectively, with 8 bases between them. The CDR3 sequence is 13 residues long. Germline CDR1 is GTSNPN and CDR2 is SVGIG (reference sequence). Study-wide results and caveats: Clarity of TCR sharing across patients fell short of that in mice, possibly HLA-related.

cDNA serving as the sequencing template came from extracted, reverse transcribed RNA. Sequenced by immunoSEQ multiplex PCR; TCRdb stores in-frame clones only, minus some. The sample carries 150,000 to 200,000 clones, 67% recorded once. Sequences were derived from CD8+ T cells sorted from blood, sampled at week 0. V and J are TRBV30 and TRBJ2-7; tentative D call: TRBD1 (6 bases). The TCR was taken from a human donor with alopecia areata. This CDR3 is CAWSVNRAYEQYF. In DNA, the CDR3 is TGTGCCTGGAGTGTAAACAGGGCCTACGAGCAGTACTTC.